There are a few counts of the clone carrying this TCR beta chain. PBMCs were not maintained or expanded in culture before analysis. This entry is derived from a study of neoadjuvant anti-PD-1 for oral cavity cancer. The repertoire was sequenced with immunoSEQ multiplex PCR; TCRdb's copy has only in-frame clones and lacks some. Altogether fewer than 15,000 clones are present, about 70% being singletons, with the ten largest covering roughly 2%. The CDR3 has 14 residues. Trimming pared 5 bases from V and 8 bases from J, leaving 21 bases between. Per the germline V gene, CDR1 is SQVTM and CDR2 is ANQGSEA.

This TCR came from a person between 40 and 79 years old with oral cavity squamous cell carcinoma. The chain carries TRBV29-1 and TRBJ1-2; D not resolved. The material sequenced was PBMCs, taken before nivolumab (anti-PD-1) treatment. CDR3 residues: CSVRQENSLRGYTF. The CDR3 bases are TGCAGCGTTAGGCAGGAAAATAGTCTGCGAGGCTACACCTTC.